This T cell receptor beta chain derives from a study of cytomegalovirus exposure and HLA in healthy donors. Study-level results: The study labeled roughly 160 TCR beta chains cytomegalovirus-associated. TCR beta V segments were, for the most part, productive about 87% or about 30% of the time in an earlier analysis. Relative to the approximately 670-donor mean, N-insertions were reportedly fewer in an Asian-associated ancestry cluster in a later analysis.

V gave up 5 bases and J gave up 2 bases; unmatched junction bases: 5. In germline, CDR1 is WSHSY, CDR2 SAAADI. The CDR3 contains 15 residues. As for the donors, each was a healthy bone marrow donor. Note on this clone: Its antigen remains unknown.

PCR involved 60 Vbeta and 13 Jbeta primers. This table comes from immunoSEQ multiplex PCR, and its TCRdb copy is limited to in-frame clones, with some not included. Its table lists some 70,000 clones. This TCR was sampled from a man in his forties in good health and CMV-seronegative. The sample comprised PBMCs. This chain joins TRBV10-2 and TRBJ1-5, with TRBD1 matching 8 bases. In DNA form, the CDR3 reads TGCGCCAGCAGTCCCGGGACAGGAGGCAATCAGCCCCAGCATTTT. It translates to CASSPGTGGNQPQHF.